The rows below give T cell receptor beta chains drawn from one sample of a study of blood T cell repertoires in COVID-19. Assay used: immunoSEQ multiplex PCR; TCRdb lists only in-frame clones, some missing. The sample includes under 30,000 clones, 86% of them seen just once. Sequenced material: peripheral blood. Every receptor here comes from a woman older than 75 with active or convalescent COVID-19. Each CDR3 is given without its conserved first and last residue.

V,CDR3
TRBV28,ASSLAGVGGRADNEQF
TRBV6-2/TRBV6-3,ASSPSGRGVSGYT
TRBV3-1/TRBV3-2,ASSQETLGKLF
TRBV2,ASPGQGYGYT
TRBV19,ASSNLSQGAREKLF
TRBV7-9,ASSFSGLAGVSAKNIQY
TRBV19,ASSGTTNEKLF
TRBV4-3,ASSLDPGTGGGSPLH
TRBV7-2,ASSYLGLAVYEQY
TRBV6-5,ASSYDQEGRAF
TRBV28,ASSSGVQPQH
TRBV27,ASSLSGTGGLNTEAF
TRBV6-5,ASRRDSNSPLH
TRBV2,ASSDFWDSGTDTQY
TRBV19,ASSNRQGSNQPQH
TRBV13,ASSYTGVDYGYT
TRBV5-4,ASSFDRRNTIY
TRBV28,ASSLKGTGEGTQY
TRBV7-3,ASSLITIKNTEAF
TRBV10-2,ASSDYLYNEQF
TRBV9,ASTPSMGGDDTGELF
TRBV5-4,ASSGGGGGSNEQF
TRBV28,ASSTGQGASGANVLT
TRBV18,ASSPISGGARAKNIQY
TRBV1,TSSQGLRRAVYSNQPQH